This record looks at one TCR beta chain sequence and its context. These data are taken from a study of chemoradiotherapy in HPV16-positive cancers. Trimming removed 2 bases at V and 5 bases at J, with 7 bases between. Germline V CDR1 and CDR2: SGHNT, YYREEE (reference sequence). This CDR3 region has 13 residues. TCRdb keeps only in-frame clones here, not all; method: immunoSEQ multiplex PCR. The sample gives thousands of clones, over 60% of which show up once; about 19% is in the top ten. The V and J genes are TRBV5-4 and TRBJ2-2; no definite D call. Sequencing was performed on tumor tissue, taken from a patient who underwent chemoradiotherapy. This sequence was found in a human donor with HPV-associated anogenital cancer. CDR3 residues: CASSFLGTGELFF. The CDR3 DNA is TGTGCCAGCAGCTTTCTGGGGACCGGGGAGCTGTTTTTT.